This T cell receptor (beta chain) was obtained from a study of graft-versus-host responses after intestinal transplantation. Background on the study: Induction with anti-thymocyte globulin, then tacrolimus and steroids for roughly three years, was given to all recipients.

CDR1 is LNHDA, CDR2 SQIVND, per germline (reference sequence). J gave up 5 bases and V 7 bases, and 4 bases lay outside the gene matches. The CDR3 totals 13 residues. Clones were read by immunoSEQ multiplex PCR, and TCRdb kept only the in-frame ones, dropping some. Of around 23,000 clones listed, 85% to 95% were seen once; the top ten hold about 0.49%. Notes on the study in general: GvH clones occurred in recipient marrow; some first appeared in ileum or blood. Early HvG declines after transplant were associated with peak circulating GvH clone levels. Graft-donor T cell macrochimerism coincided with high graft-versus-host to host-versus-graft clonal ratios in allografts.

In the case of this clone: Its antigen is as yet unknown.

The chain links TRBV19 to TRBJ2-7, with TRBD1 matching 11 bases. This material consisted of PBMCs, taken 18 days after transplant. The TCR sequence derives from a human patient who received an intestinal transplant, so some T cells may come from the graft donor. CDR3 protein: CASTGQGENEQYF. CDR3 in DNA: TGTGCCAGTACGGGACAGGGGGAAAACGAGCAGTACTTC.